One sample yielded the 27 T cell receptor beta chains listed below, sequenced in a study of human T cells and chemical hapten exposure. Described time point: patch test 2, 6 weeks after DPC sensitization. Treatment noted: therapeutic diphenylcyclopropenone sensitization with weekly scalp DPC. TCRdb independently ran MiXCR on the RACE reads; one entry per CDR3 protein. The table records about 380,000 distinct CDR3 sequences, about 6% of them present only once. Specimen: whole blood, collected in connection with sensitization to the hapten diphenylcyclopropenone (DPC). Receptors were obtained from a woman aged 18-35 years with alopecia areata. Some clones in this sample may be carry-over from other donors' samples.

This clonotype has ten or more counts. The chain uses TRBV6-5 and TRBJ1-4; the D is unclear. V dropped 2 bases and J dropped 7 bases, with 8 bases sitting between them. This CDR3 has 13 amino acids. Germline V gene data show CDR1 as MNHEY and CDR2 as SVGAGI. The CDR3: CASSYGPGEKLFF. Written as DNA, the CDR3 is TGTGCCAGCAGTTACGGTCCGGGTGAAAAACTGTTTTTT.

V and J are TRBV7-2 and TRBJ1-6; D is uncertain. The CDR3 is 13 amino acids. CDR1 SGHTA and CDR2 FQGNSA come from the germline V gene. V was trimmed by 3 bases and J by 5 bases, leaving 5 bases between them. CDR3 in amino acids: CASSFEHNSPLHF. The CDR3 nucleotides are TGTGCCAGCAGCTTCGAACATAATTCACCCCTCCACTTT.

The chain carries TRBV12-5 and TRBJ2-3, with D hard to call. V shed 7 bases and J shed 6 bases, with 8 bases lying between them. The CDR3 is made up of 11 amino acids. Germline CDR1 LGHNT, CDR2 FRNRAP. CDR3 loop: CASVSMDTQYF. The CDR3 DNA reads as TGTGCTAGTGTTTCCATGGATACGCAGTATTTT.

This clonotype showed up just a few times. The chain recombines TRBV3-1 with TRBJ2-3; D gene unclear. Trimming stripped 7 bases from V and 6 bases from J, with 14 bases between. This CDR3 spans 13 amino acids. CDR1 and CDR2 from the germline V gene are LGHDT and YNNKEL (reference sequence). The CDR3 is CASTQRGGDTQYF. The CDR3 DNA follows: TGTGCCAGCACACAAAGAGGCGGTGATACGCAGTATTTT.

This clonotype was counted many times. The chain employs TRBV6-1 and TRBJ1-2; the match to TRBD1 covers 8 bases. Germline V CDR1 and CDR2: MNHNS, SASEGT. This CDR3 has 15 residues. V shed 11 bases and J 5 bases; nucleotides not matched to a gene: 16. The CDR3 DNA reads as TGTGCCGGGACTGGACCCGGGACAGGCGCTTATGGCTACACCTTC. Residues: CAGTGPGTGAYGYTF.

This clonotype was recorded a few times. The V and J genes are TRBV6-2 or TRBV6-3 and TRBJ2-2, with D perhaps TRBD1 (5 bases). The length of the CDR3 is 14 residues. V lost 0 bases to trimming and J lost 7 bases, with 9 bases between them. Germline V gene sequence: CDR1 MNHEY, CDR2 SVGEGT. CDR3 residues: CASSYSRGNGELFF. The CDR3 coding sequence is TGTGCCAGCAGTTACTCTAGGGGTAACGGGGAGCTGTTTTTT.

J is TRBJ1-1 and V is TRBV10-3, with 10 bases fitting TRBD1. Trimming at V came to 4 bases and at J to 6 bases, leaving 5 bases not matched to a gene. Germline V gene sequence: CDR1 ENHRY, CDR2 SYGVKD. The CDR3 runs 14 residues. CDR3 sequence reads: CAISGTGGNSEAFF. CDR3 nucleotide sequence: TGTGCCATCAGTGGGACAGGGGGGAATTCTGAAGCTTTCTTT.

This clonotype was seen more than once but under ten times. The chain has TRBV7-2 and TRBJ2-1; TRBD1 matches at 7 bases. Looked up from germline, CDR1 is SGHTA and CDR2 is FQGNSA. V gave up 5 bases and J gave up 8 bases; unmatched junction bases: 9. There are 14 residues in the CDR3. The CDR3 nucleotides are TGTGCCAGCAGCCCTGGGACAGCTTCCTATGAGCAGTTCTTC. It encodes CASSPGTASYEQFF. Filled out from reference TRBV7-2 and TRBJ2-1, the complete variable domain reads GAGVSQSPSNKVTEKGKDVELRCDPISGHTALYWYRQSLGQGLEFLIYFQGNSAPDKSGLPSDRFSAERTGGSVSTLTIQRTQQEDSAVYLCASSPGTASYEQFFGPGTRLTVL.

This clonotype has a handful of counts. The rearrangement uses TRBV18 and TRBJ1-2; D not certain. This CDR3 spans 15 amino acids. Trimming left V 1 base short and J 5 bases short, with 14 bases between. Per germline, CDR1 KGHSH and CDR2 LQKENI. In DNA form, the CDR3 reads TGTGCCAGCTCACCACAACCGAATTCCTTGTATGGCTACACCTTC. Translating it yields CASSPQPNSLYGYTF.

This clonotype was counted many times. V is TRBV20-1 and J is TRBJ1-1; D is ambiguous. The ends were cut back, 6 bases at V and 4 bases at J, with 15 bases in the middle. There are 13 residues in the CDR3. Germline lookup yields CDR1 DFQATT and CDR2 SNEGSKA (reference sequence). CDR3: CSARFGLFTEAFF. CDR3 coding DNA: TGCAGTGCCCGGTTCGGTCTCTTCACTGAAGCTTTCTTT.

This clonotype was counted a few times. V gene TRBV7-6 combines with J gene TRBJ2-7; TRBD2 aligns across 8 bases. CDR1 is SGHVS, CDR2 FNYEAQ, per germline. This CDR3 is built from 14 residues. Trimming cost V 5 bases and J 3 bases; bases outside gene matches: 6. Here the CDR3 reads CASSPAGGDYEQYF. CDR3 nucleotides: TGTGCCAGCAGCCCCGCGGGGGGCGACTACGAGCAGTACTTC.

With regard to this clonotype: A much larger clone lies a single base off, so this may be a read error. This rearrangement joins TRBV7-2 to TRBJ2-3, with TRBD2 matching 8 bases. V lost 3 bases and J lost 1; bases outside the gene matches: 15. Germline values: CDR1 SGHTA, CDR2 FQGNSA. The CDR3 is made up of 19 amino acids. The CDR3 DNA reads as TGTGCCAGCAGCTTTCGCAGCGGGGGTCACGAATCTGGCACAGATACGCAGTATTTT. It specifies CASSFRSGGHESGTDTQYF.

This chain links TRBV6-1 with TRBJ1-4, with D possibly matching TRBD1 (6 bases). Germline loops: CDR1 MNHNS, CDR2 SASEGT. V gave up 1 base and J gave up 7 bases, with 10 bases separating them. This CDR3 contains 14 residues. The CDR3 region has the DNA TGTGCCAGCAGTGAAGGGACAGCCTCTGAAAAACTGTTTTTT. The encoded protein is CASSEGTASEKLFF.

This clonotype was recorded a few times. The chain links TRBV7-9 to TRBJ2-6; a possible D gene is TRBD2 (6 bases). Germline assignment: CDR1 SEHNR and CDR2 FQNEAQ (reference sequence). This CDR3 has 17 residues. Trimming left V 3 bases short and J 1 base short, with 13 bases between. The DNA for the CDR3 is TGTGCCAGCAGCTTCTCTAGCGCCCCTTCTGGGGCCAACGTCCTGACTTTC. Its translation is CASSFSSAPSGANVLTF.

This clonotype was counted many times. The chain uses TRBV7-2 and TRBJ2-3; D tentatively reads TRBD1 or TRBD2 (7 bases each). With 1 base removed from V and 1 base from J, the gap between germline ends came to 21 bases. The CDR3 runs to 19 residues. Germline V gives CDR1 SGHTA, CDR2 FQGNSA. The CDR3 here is CASSLVARDRLAGTDTQYF. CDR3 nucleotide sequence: TGTGCCAGCAGCTTAGTGGCGCGGGACAGACTAGCTGGCACAGATACGCAGTATTTT.

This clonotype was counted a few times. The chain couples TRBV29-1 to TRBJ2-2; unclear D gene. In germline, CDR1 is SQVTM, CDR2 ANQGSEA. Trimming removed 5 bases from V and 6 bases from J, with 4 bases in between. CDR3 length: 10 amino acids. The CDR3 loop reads CSVWAGELFF. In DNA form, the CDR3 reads TGCAGCGTTTGGGCCGGGGAGCTGTTTTTT.

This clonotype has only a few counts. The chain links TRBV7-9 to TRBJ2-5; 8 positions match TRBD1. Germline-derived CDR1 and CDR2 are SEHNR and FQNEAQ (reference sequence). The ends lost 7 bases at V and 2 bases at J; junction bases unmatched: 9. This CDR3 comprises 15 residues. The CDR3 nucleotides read TGTGCCAGCACATCCAAGACAGGGGAACAAGAGACCCAGTACTTC. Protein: CASTSKTGEQETQYF.

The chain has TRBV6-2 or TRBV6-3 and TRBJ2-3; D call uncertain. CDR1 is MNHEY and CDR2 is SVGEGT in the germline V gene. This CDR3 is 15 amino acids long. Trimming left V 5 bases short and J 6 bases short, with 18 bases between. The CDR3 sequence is CASSRPTGPGDTQYF. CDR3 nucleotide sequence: TGTGCCAGCAGTCGACCGACTGGGCCGGGTGATACGCAGTATTTT.

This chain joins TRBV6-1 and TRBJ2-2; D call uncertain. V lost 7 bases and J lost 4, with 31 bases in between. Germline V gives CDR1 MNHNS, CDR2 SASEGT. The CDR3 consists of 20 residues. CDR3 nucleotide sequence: TGTGCCAGCACCAAGTTACAGAAATCGGCAGGCAGTCAACGCACCGGGGAGCTGTTTTTT. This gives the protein CASTKLQKSAGSQRTGELFF.

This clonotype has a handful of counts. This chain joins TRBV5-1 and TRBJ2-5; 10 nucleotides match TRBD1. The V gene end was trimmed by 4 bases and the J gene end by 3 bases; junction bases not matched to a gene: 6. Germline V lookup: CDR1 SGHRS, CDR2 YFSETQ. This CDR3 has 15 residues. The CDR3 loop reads CASSEDRGLEETQYF. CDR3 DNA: TGCGCCAGCAGCGAAGACAGGGGGCTGGAAGAGACCCAGTACTTC. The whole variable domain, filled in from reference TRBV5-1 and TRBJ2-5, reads KAGVTQTPRYLIKTRGQQVTLSCSPISGHRSVSWYQQTPGQGLQFLFEYFSETQRNKGNFPGRFSGRQFSNSRSEMNVSTLELGDSALYLCASSEDRGLEETQYFGPGTRLLVL.

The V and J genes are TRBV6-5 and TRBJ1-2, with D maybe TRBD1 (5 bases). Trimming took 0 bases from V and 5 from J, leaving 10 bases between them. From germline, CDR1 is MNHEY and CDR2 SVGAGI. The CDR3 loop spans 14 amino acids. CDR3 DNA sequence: TGTGCCAGCAGTTACTCAGGGGCAGGGTATGGCTACACCTTC. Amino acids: CASSYSGAGYGYTF.

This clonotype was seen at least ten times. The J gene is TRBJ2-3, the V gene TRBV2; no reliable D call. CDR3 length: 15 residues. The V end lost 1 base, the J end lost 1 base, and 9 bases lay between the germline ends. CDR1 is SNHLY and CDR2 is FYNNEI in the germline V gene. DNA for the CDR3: TGTGCCAGCAGTGAAGGCGTCAGTGGCACAGATACGCAGTATTTT. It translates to CASSEGVSGTDTQYF.

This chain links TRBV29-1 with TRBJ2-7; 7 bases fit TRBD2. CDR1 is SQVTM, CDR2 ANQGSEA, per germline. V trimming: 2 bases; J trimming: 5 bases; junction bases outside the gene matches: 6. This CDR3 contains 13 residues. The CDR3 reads CSVELLARNEQYF. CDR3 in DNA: TGCAGCGTTGAATTACTAGCGAGGAACGAGCAGTACTTC.

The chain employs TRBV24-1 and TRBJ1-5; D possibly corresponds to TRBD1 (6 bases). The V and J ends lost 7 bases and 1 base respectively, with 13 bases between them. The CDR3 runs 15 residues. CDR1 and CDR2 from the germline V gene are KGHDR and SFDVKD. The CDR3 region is CATREGGASNQPQHF. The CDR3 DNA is TGTGCCACCAGGGAGGGGGGGGCGAGCAATCAGCCCCAGCATTTT.

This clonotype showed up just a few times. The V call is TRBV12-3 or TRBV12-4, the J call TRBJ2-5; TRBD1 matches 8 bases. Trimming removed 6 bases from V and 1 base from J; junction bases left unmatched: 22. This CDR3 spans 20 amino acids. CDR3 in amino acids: CASSHLLRGLRTGRQETQYF. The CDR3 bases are TGTGCCAGCAGCCATCTCTTGCGGGGATTACGGACAGGGCGCCAAGAGACCCAGTACTTC.

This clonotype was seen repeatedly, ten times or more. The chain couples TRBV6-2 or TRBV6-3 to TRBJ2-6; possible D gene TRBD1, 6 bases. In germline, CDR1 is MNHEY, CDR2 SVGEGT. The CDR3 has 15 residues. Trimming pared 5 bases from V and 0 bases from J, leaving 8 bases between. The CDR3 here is CASSEGGSGANVLTF. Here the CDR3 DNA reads TGTGCCAGCAGTGAAGGGGGCTCTGGGGCCAACGTCCTGACTTTC.

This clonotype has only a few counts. CDR3 protein: CSARRGGIDTEAFF. The CDR3 nucleotides are TGCAGTGCTAGACGCGGGGGGATCGACACTGAAGCTTTCTTT. V usage is TRBV20-1 and J usage is TRBJ1-1; possible D gene TRBD1, 5 bases. Per the germline V gene, CDR1 is DFQATT and CDR2 is SNEGSKA (reference sequence). V was trimmed by 2 bases and J by 3 bases, leaving 13 bases between them. CDR3 length: 14 residues.